These 17 T cell receptor beta chains came from one sample sequenced in a study of molecular identifiers for immune sequencing clone quantification (dated by TCRdb to 2017 to 2018). Receptor amplification or capture employed PCR. Sequencer: NextSeq 500. TCRdb reprocessing: public reads trimmed at Q25 with fastp, clones called with MiXCR, in-frame beta chains kept. Every CDR3 protein is listed once, alongside the most common genes and DNA of its rows. This sample is represented by about half a million distinct CDR3 sequences; 25% of them were singletons. The ten largest clones take up about 0.75% of the sample. Sample: naive CD8+ T cells from blood, with Jurkat cell RNA spiked in. Per the publication, the cell subset or site label means: FACS-sorted CD8+CD4-CCR7+CD45RA+ naive T cells. All receptors come from a human donor in good health. Some libraries in this study had Jurkat cell RNA spiked in.

As concerns this clonotype: Just one base apart from a much larger clone, this may be a read error. The chain links TRBV19 to TRBJ2-4; D is possibly TRBD1 (6 bases). The CDR3 spans 15 residues. From germline, CDR1 is LNHDA and CDR2 SQIVND (reference sequence). CDR3 nucleotides: TGTGCCAGTAACACAGGGACGAGGACCAAAAACATTCAGAACTTC. Its translation is CASNTGTRTKNIQNF.

The sample holds a few counts of this clonotype. The chain recombines TRBV18 with TRBJ1-1, with 8 bases that match TRBD1. Germline V lookup: CDR1 KGHSH, CDR2 LQKENI. Germline trimming cut 2 bases from V and 4 bases from J; bases unmatched to any gene: 6. The length of the CDR3 is 15 residues. CDR3 in DNA: TGTGCCAGCTCACCATTACCAGGGGGCTTCACTGAAGCTTTCTTT. Translation gives CASSPLPGGFTEAFF. The full variable domain, in which reference TRBV18 and TRBJ1-1 provide the parts outside the CDR3, is NAGVMQNPRHLVRRRGQEARLRCSPMKGHSHVYWYRQLPEEGLKFMVYLQKENIIDESGMPKERFSAEFPKEGPSILRIQQVVRGDSAAYFCASSPLPGGFTEAFFGQGTRLTVV.

The chain is built from TRBV6-5 and TRBJ2-2; 10 nucleotides line up with TRBD2. V lost 7 bases and J lost 7; bases outside the gene matches: 12. There are 16 residues in the CDR3. CDR1 and CDR2 (germline): MNHEY, SVGAGI. The CDR3 nucleotides are TGTGCCAGCAAGTACGAGCGGGAGGGCCTTTTCGGGGAGCTGTTTTTT. It yields the protein CASKYEREGLFGELFF.

The J gene is TRBJ2-1, the V gene TRBV19; perhaps TRBD2 as D (6 bases). V was pared by 5 bases and J by 9 bases, with 14 bases between. CDR1 LNHDA and CDR2 SQIVND come from the germline V gene (reference sequence). The length of the CDR3 is 13 residues. CDR3 nucleotides: TGTGCCAGTAGTCATGGAGGGCAGGGTGAGCAGTTCTTC. Its translation is CASSHGGQGEQFF.

On this clonotype: An end of the junction does not agree with germline; a read error may underlie this. This chain uses TRBV27 with TRBJ2-2; 8 bases fit TRBD2. There are 18 residues in the CDR3. Germline V gene data show CDR1 as MNHEY and CDR2 as SMNVEV (reference sequence). The CDR3 DNA reads as TGTGCCGGCAGTTTATCGGTAGCGGGGATGATCGGCACCGGGGAGCTGTTTTTT. As protein: CAGSLSVAGMIGTGELFF.

This clonotype was recorded a few times. At one of its ends the junction is not consistent with the germline gene, which may arise from a read error. This chain joins TRBV7-9 and TRBJ2-7; the D call may be TRBD1 or TRBD2 (5 bases each). This CDR3 region has 15 residues. Germline loops: CDR1 SEHNR, CDR2 FQNEAQ (reference sequence). CDR3 nucleotides: TGTGCCGGCAGCTTAGCCCGGGGTGAGGGGTCCGAGCAGTACTTC. Protein: CAGSLARGEGSEQYF.

The V gene is TRBV12-5, the J gene TRBJ1-2; D possibly corresponds to TRBD1 (5 bases). The germline CDR1 and CDR2 sequences are LGHNT and FRNRAP. The CDR3 is 20 amino acids. Trimming removed 9 bases at V and 4 bases at J, with 36 bases between. Here the CDR3 DNA reads TGTGCTAGGGGCTTAGGGACTAAACCCTTAATTGATACAACTGTCTATGGCTACACCTTC. This codes for CARGLGTKPLIDTTVYGYTF.

This chain joins TRBV11-2 and TRBJ2-2; tentatively, D is TRBD2 (6 bases). This CDR3 is 16 amino acids long. Germline V lookup: CDR1 SGHAT, CDR2 FQNNGV. V shed 1 base and J shed 2 bases, with 11 bases lying between them. CDR3 DNA: TGTGCCAGCAGCTTAGTTGCGGGGTACAACACCGGGGAGCTGTTTTTT. Residues: CASSLVAGYNTGELFF.

This clonotype was detected only a few times. The rearrangement uses TRBV13 and TRBJ2-7; D may match TRBD1 or TRBD2 (5 bases each). This CDR3 spans 15 amino acids. Germline loops: CDR1 PRHDT, CDR2 FYEKMQ (reference sequence). The germline V and J ends were trimmed by 2 bases and 0 bases, with 11 bases remaining between them. The CDR3 loop reads CASSLLGASSYEQYF. As DNA, the CDR3 is TGTGCCAGCAGCTTACTCGGGGCAAGCTCCTACGAGCAGTACTTC.

This clonotype was recorded many times. The chain links TRBV30 to TRBJ2-7; 10 nucleotides agree with TRBD2. J was trimmed by 12 bases and V by 1 base; bases with no gene match: 6. This CDR3 comprises 12 residues. Looked up from germline, CDR1 is GTSNPN and CDR2 is SVGIG (reference sequence). The CDR3 DNA is TGTGCCTGGAGTGATACTAGCGGGGAGAGGTACTTC. Translating it yields CAWSDTSGERYF.

This clonotype showed up many times. J is TRBJ2-7 and V is TRBV5-3; TRBD1 agrees at 7 bases. TRBV5-3 is given ORF status, its function remaining uncertain. Trimming took 8 bases from V and 0 from J; bases not matched to a gene: 11. The CDR3 spans 15 residues. The CDR3 is CASSLTGVHSYEQYF. CDR3 nucleotides: TGTGCCAGCAGCCTAACAGGGGTCCACTCCTACGAGCAGTACTTC.

This clonotype was observed a few times. The chain employs TRBV27 and TRBJ2-7; 7 bases are shared with TRBD2. The V segment lost 5 bases and the J segment 2 bases; nucleotides outside the gene matches: 9. The CDR3 has 15 residues. Germline values: CDR1 MNHEY, CDR2 SMNVEV (reference sequence). The CDR3: CASSRIGGSTYEQYF. The CDR3 region has the DNA TGTGCCAGCAGTCGCATCGGGGGGTCCACCTACGAGCAGTACTTC.

In its sample, this clonotype was seen a few times. The chain combines TRBV6-5 with TRBJ2-5; unclear D gene. V was trimmed by 6 bases and J by 3 bases, leaving 17 bases between them. CDR3 length equals 15 residues. The germline CDR1 and CDR2 sequences are MNHEY and SVGAGI. CDR3 loop: CASSSRSFGEETQYF. The CDR3 DNA is TGTGCCAGCAGCTCCCGGAGTTTCGGAGAAGAGACCCAGTACTTC.

This clonotype has a count of ten or more. The chain uses TRBV5-1 and TRBJ1-1; D is unresolved. This CDR3 is built from 14 residues. Germline V CDR1 and CDR2: SGHRS, YFSETQ. V was shortened by 0 bases and J by 0 bases, with 6 bases between the two germline ends. The DNA for the CDR3 is TGCGCCAGCAGCTTGGCCAGCTTGAACACTGAAGCTTTCTTT. Protein product: CASSLASLNTEAFF.

The V gene is TRBV7-9, the J gene TRBJ2-3; D ambiguous. Trimming stripped 5 bases from V and 5 bases from J, with 11 bases between. There are 13 residues in the CDR3. From germline, CDR1 is SEHNR and CDR2 FQNEAQ (reference sequence). The CDR3 DNA reads as TGTGCCAGCAGCAGCAGGTGGAGAGATACGCAGTATTTT. Its translation is CASSSRWRDTQYF.

This clonotype was seen a few times. CDR3 coding DNA: TGTGCCAGCAGTTTTTCAGGGGGCTTCAATGAGCAGTTCTTC. Amino acid sequence: CASSFSGGFNEQFF. The chain is built from TRBV27 and TRBJ2-1, with 8 bases identical to TRBD1. CDR1 is MNHEY and CDR2 is SMNVEV in the germline V gene (reference sequence). This CDR3 comprises 14 residues. The V gene end was trimmed by 3 bases and the J gene end by 6 bases; junction bases not matched to a gene: 4.

The chain has TRBV7-9 and TRBJ2-1; 9 nucleotides align to TRBD2. This CDR3 comprises 16 residues. Germline V gives CDR1 SEHNR, CDR2 FQNEAQ (reference sequence). The ends lost 5 bases at V and 2 bases at J; junction bases unmatched: 7. The CDR3 coding sequence is TGTGCCAGCAGCGGGGCTAGCGGGGCCCCCTACAATGAGCAGTTCTTC. Its protein is CASSGASGAPYNEQFF.